One and the same sample provided the 2 T cell receptor beta chains below, sequenced in a study of beta chain features in type 1 diabetes. The sequenced template was cDNA made from the entire isolated RNA. Method: immunoSEQ multiplex PCR; TCRdb's copy keeps in-frame clones and lacks some. The top ten hold about 0.018% of the sample, which has approximately 380,000 clones, roughly 15% seen once. Source material: naive CD4+ T cells from blood. These receptor sequences come from a woman in her late teens or twenties in good health.

V and J are TRBV4-1 and TRBJ1-1; maybe TRBD1 (6 bases). The germline gives CDR1 MGHRA, CDR2 YSYEKL. V was pared by 6 bases and J by 6 bases, with 17 bases between. The CDR3 loop spans 14 amino acids. CDR3 sequence (DNA): TGCGCCAGCAGTACAGGGACGGGGCCCGCTGAAGCTTTCTTT. It translates to CASSTGTGPAEAFF.

This clone was detected a few times. The gene calls are TRBV7-2 and TRBJ2-1; D remains unclear. The length of the CDR3 is 14 residues. Per the germline V gene, CDR1 is SGHTA and CDR2 is FQGNSA. V was clipped by 5 bases and J by 6 bases, with 14 bases between them. For the CDR3, the DNA is TGTGCCAGCAGCCCTCGACTCCTTGCCAATGAGCAGTTCTTC. Translating gives CASSPRLLANEQFF.